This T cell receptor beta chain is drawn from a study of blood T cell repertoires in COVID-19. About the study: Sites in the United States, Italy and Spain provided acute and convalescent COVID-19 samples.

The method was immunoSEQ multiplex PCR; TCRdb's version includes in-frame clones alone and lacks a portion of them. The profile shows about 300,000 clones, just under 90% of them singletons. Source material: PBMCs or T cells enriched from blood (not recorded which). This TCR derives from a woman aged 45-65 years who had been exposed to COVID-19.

This CDR3 is CASSLGTALLNEQFF. For the CDR3, the DNA is TGTGCCAGCAGTTTGGGGACAGCCCTCCTCAATGAGCAGTTCTTC. The chain employs TRBV27 and TRBJ2-1; 7 bases line up with TRBD1. Per germline, CDR1 MNHEY and CDR2 SMNVEV (reference sequence). CDR3 length: 15 residues. V dropped 3 bases and J dropped 6; count of bases not matched to a gene: 8.